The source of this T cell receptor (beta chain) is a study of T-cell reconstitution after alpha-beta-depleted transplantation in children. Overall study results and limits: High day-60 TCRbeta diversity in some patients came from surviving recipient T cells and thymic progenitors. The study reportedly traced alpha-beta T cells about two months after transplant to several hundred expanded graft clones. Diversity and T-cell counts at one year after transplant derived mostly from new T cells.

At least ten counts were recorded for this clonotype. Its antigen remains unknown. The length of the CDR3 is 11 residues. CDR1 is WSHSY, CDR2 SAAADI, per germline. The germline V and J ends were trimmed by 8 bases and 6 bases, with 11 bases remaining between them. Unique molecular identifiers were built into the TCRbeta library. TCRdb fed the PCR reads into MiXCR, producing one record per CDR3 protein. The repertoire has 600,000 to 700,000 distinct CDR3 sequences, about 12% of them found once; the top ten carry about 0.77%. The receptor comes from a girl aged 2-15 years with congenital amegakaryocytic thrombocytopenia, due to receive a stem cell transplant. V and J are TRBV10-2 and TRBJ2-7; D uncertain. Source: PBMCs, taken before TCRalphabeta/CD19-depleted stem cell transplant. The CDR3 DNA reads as TGCGCCAGCGGTGGTACGCGCGAGCAGTACTTC. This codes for CASGGTREQYF.